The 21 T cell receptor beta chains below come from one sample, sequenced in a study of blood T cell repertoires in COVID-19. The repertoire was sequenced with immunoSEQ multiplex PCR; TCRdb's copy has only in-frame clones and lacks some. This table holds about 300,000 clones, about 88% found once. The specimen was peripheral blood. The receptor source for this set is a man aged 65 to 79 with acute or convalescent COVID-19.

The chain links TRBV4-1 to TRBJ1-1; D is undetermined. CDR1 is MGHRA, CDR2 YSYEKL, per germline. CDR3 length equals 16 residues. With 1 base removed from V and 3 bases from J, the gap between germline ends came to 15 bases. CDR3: CASSQAALEGYTEAFF. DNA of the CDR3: TGCGCCAGCAGCCAAGCGGCTTTGGAGGGTTACACTGAAGCTTTCTTT.

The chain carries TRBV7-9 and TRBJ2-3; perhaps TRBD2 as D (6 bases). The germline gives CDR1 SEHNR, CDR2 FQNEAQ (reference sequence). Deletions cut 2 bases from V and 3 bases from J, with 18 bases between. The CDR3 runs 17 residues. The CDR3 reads CASSLTWRERRTDTQYF. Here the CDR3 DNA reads TGTGCCAGCAGCTTAACATGGCGGGAACGTCGGACAGATACGCAGTATTTT.

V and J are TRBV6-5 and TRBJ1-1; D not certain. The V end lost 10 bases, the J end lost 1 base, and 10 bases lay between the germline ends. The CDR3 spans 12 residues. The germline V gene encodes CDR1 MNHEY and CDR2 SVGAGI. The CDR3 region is CATTLGNTEAFF. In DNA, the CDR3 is TGTGCCACGACCCTAGGGAACACTGAAGCTTTCTTT.

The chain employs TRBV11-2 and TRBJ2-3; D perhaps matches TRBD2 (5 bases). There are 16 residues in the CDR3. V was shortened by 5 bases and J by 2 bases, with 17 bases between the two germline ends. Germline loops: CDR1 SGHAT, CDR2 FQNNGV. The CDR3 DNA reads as TGTGCCAGCAGCGGTGGGAGCAGCGGAGTCACAGATACGCAGTATTTT. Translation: CASSGGSSGVTDTQYF.

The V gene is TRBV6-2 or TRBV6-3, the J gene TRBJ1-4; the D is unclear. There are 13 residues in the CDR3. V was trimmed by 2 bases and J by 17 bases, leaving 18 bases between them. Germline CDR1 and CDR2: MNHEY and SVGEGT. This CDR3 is CASSYEVGEREFF. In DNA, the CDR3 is TGTGCCAGCAGTTACGAGGTCGGCGAGAGGGAATTTTTT.

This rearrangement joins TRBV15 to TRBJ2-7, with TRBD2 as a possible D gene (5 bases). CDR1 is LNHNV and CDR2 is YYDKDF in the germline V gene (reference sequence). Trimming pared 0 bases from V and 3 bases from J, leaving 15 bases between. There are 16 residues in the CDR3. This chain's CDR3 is CATSRDGGPRIYEQYF. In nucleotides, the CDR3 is TGTGCCACCAGCAGAGATGGAGGACCACGAATCTACGAGCAGTACTTC.

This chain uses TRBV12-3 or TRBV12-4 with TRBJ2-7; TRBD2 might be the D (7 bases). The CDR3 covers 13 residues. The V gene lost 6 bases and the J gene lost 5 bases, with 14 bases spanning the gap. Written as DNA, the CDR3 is TGTGCCAGCAGGCCGGGGGGCTTTCACGAGCAGTACTTC. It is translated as CASRPGGFHEQYF.

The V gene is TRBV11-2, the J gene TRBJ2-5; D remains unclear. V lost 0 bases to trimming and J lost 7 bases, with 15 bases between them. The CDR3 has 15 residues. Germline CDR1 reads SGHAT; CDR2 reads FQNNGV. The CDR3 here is CASSLESHQGGTQYF. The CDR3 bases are TGTGCCAGCAGCTTAGAGAGCCACCAAGGCGGGACCCAGTACTTC.

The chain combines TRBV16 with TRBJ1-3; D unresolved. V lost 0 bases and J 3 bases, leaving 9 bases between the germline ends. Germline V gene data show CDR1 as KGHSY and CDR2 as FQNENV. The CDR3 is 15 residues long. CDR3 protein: CASSQSAGGGNTIYF. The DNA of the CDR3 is TGTGCCAGCAGCCAATCGGCGGGCGGTGGAAACACCATATATTTT.

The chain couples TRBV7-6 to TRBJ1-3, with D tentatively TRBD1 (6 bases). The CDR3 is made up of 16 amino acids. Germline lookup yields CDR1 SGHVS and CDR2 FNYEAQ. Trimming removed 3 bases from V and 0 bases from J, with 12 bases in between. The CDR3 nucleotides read TGTGCCAGCAGCTTGGGGACACCCTCCTCTGGAAACACCATATATTTT. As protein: CASSLGTPSSGNTIYF. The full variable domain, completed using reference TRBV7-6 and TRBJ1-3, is GAGVSQSPRYKVTKRGQDVALRCDPISGHVSLYWYRQALGQGPEFLTYFNYEAQQDKSGLPNDRFSAERPEGSISTLTIQRTEQRDSAMYRCASSLGTPSSGNTIYFGEGSWLTVV.

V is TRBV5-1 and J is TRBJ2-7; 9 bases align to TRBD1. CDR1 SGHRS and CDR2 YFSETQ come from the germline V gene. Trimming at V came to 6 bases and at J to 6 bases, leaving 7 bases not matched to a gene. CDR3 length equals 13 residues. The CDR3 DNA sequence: TGCGCCAGCACTTTGGGACAGGGAGGCGAGCAGTACTTC. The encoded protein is CASTLGQGGEQYF.

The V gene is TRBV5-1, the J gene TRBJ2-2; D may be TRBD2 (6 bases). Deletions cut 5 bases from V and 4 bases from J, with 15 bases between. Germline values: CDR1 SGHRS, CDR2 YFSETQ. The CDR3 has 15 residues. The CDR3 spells CASSSSGVGTGELFF. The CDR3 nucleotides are TGCGCCAGCAGTTCGTCGGGAGTGGGCACCGGGGAGCTGTTTTTT.

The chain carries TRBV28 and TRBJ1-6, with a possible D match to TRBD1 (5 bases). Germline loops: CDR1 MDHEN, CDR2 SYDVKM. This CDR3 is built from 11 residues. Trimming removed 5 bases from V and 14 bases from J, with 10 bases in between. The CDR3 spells CASSRGISLHF. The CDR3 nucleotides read TGTGCCAGCAGTCGGGGGATATCCCTCCACTTT.

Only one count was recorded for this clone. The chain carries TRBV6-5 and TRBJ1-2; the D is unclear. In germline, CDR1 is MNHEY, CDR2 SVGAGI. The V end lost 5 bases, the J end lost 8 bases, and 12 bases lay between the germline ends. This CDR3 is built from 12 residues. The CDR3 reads CASSISGRGYTF. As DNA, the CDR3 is TGTGCCAGCAGTATCTCGGGTCGGGGCTACACCTTC.

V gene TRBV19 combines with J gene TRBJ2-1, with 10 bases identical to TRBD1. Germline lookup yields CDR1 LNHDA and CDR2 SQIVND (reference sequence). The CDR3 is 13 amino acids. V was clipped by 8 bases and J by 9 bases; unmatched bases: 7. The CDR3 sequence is CASDRDRGGEQFF. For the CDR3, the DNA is TGTGCCAGTGACCGGGACAGGGGTGGTGAGCAGTTCTTC.

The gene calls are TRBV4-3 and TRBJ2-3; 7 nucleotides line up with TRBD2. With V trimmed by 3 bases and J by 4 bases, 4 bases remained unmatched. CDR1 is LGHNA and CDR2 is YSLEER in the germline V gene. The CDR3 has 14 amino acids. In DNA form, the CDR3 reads TGCGCCAGCAGCCAGGAAGGGAGGGCAGATACGCAGTATTTT. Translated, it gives CASSQEGRADTQYF.

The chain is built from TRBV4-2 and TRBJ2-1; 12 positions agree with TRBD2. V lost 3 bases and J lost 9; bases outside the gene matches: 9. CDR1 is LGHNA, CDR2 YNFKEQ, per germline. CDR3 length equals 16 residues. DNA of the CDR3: TGTGCCAGCAGCCAGCACACTAGCGGGAGGTTGTCTGAGCAGTTCTTC. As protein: CASSQHTSGRLSEQFF.

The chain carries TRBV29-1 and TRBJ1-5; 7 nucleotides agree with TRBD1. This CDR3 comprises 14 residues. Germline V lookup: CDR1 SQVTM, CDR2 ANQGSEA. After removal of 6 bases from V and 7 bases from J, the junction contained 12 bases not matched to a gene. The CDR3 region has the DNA TGCAGCGTACGACAGGGCGCGGTAGGACAGCCCCAGCATTTT. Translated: CSVRQGAVGQPQHF.

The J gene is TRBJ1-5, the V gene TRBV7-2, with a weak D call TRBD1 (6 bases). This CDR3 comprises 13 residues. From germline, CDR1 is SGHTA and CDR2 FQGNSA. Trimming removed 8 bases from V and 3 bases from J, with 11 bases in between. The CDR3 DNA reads TGTGCCAGCCAATTGGGGGCCAATCAGCCCCAGCATTTT. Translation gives CASQLGANQPQHF.

The CDR3: CASSLDGQIYNEQFF. DNA of the CDR3: TGTGCCAGCAGCTTAGATGGACAGATCTACAATGAGCAGTTCTTC. The J gene is TRBJ2-1, the V gene TRBV7-2, with a possible D match to TRBD1 (6 bases). CDR1 is SGHTA and CDR2 is FQGNSA in the germline V gene. The CDR3 contains 15 residues. V lost 1 base, J lost 3 bases, and 10 bases lay in between.

For the CDR3, the DNA is TGCGCCAGCAGCCCGGGACTGAACACCGGGGAGCTGTTTTTT. It translates to CASSPGLNTGELFF. The genes are TRBV4-3 and TRBJ2-2, with a weak D call TRBD2 (6 bases). The germline V gene encodes CDR1 LGHNA and CDR2 YSLEER. This CDR3 region has 14 residues. Trimming stripped 4 bases from V and 1 base from J, with 7 bases between.